The sequence of this TCR beta chain was determined in a study of CD4+ T cells in melanoma. CDR3 length: 14 residues. Germline V gene lookup returns CDR1 SNHLY and CDR2 FYNNEI. Trimming removed 7 bases at V and 8 bases at J, with 15 bases between. Sequencing used immunoSEQ multiplex PCR; TCRdb keeps in-frame clones, though not all of them. The sample yields more than 6,000 clones, approximately 66% seen once. This clone has just a few counts. Antigen specificity is unknown. Points from the study as a whole: Neoantigen-specific CD4+ T cells in melanoma reportedly had diverse differentiation states. A reported correlation linked neoantigen-specific CD4+ T cells to CD8+, macrophage and B cell function.

Sample: cells from a culture (not recorded whether cultured in vitro). The chain combines TRBV2 with TRBJ1-6; tentatively, D is TRBD1 (6 bases). The TCR comes from a human donor with melanoma. The CDR3 is CASTMGGSHSPLHF. The CDR3 DNA is TGTGCCAGCACCATGGGGGGCTCGCATTCACCCCTCCACTTT.